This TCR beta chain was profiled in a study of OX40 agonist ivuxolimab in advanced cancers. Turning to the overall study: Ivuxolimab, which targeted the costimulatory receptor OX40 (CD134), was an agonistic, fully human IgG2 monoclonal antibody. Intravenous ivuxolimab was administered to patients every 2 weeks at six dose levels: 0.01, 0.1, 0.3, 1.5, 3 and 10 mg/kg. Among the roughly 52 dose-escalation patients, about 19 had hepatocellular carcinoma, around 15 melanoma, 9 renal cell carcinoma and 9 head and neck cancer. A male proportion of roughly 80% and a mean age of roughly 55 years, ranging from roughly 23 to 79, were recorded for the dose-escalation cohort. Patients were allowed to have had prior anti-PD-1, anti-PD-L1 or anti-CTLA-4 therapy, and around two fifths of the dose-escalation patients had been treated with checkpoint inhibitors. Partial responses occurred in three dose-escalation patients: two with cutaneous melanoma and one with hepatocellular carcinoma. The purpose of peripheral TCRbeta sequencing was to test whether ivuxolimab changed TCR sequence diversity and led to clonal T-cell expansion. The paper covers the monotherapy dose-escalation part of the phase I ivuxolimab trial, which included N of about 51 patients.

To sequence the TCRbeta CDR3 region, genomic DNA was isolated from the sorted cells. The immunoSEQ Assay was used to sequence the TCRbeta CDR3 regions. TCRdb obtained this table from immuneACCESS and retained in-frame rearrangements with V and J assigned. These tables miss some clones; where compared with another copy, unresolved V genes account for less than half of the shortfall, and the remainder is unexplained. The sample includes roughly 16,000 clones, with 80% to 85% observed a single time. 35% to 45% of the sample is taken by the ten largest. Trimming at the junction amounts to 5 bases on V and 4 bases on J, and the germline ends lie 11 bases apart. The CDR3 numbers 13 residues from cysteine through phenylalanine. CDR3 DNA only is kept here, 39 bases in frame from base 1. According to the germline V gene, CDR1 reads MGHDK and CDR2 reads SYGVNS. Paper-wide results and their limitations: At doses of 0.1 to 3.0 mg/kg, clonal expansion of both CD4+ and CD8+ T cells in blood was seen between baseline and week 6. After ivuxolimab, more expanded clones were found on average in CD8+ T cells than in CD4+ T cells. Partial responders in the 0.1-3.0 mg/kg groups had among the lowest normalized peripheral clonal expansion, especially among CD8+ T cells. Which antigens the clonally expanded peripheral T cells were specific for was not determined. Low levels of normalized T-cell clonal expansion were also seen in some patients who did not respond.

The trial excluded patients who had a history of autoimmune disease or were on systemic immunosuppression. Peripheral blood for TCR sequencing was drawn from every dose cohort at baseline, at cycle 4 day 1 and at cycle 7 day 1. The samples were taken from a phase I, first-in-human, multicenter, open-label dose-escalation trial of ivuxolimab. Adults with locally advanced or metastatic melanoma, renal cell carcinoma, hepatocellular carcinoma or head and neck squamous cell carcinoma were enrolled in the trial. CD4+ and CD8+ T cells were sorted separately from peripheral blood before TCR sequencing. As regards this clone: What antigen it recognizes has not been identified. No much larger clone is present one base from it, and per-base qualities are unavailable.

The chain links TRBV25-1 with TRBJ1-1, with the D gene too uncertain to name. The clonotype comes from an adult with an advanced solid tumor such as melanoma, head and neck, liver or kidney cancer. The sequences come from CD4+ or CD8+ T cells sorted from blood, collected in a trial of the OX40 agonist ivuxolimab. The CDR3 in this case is CASSSFGGTEAFF. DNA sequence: TGTGCCAGCAGTTCGTTTGGTGGCACTGAAGCTTTCTTT.